This TCR beta chain was sequenced during a study of metastatic and nonmetastatic thyroid tumors (dated by TCRdb to the early 2020s). Describing the broader study: The researchers compared repertoires between peripheral blood samples and tumor or nodule tissue samples from patients with malignant or benign thyroid disease. Results the study describes overall, beyond this receptor: In both blood and tumor samples, TCR beta diversity was reported to be significantly higher in malignant tumors than in benign nodules.

None of the patients had been given any treatment before thyroid surgery. Using T-cell receptor beta sequencing, the researchers looked back retrospectively at clinical samples from patients, gathered between about 2012 and 2019. The library was produced with PCR. Instrument used: Illumina HiSeq 4000. High-throughput sequencing was used to profile the TCR beta-chain CDR3 region of each patient. The original methods were these. Drawing on CDR3 differences between clinicopathological groups, the researchers built a classifier meant to tell apart patients with distant-metastatic papillary thyroid cancer. Repertoire diversity was assessed with the Shannon index, and tumor-blood repertoire similarity with the Morisita-Horn index. The public reads were quality trimmed at Q25 with fastp and then assembled into clones with MiXCR by TCRdb, keeping productive beta chains. TCRdb, not the authors, supplied the V and J calls. For this sample there are roughly 19,000 clones; more than 20% appear just once. The ten largest clonotypes hold about 5.8% of the sample.

This clone was picked up many times. The specificity of this receptor is unknown. No per-base quality is available; no much larger clone lies one base away. The CDR3 measures 18 amino acids from cysteine to phenylalanine. The read is trimmed to its CDR3 DNA, 54 bases read in frame from base 1. The chain uses TRBV21-1 and TRBJ2-3; the D call TRBD2 from the table was never checked on the DNA. TRBV21-1 represents a pseudogene. The sequence was collected from a female donor with papillary thyroid cancer or a benign thyroid nodule (not recorded which). Some clones in this sample may be carry-over from other donors' samples. Sample: tumor tissue. The nucleotide sequence reads as follows: TGTGCCAGCAACAGAGCCGGGTTACGCGGAGGTCGAACAGATACGCAGTATTTT. Its protein product is CASNRAGLRGGRTDTQYF.